This T cell receptor (beta chain) was documented in a study of T cell repertoires in cytomegalovirus infection. Whole-study findings and limits: CMV carriers with the relevant HLA were identified by cumulative public TCR beta family frequency. In two of eight donors, the top clonotype was HLA-C-restricted CMV-specific.

The table lists this clonotype with a count of one. Antigen unknown. TCRdb used MiXCR to reprocess the reads, holding one entry per CDR3 protein. This sample carries about 55,000 distinct CDR3 sequences, roughly a fifth of them seen once, and the ten largest clones take around 67%. This CDR3 is built from 19 residues. Germline CDR1 is MDHEN and CDR2 is SYDVKM. Trimming cost V 3 bases and J 6 bases, with 27 bases left between them. The gene calls are TRBV28 and TRBJ1-5; D may be TRBD1 (6 bases). Specimen: CD8+ T cells from cultured PBMCs, collected from culture after CMV antigen stimulation. The origin of this receptor is a human donor in good health (CMV status not recorded). Some clones in this sample may be carry-over from other donors' samples. Here the CDR3 reads CASSLDPRQRGGGLQPQHF. For the CDR3, the DNA is TGTGCCAGCAGTTTGGACCCCAGACAGAGAGGAGGGGGGCTTCAGCCCCAGCATTTT.